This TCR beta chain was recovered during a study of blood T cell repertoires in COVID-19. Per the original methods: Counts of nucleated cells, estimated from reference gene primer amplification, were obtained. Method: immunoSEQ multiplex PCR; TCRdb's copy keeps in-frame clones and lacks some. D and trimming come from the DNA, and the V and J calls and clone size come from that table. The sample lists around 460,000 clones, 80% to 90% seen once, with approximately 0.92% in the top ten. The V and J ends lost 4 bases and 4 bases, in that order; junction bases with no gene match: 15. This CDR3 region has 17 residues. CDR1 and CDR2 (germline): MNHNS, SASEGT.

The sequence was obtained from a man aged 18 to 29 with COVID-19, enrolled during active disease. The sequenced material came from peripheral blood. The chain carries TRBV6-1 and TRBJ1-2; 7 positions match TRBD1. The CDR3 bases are TGTGCCAGCAGTGGGCGACAGGGAAGGGATTTACTCTATGGCTACACCTTC. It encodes CASSGRQGRDLLYGYTF.